This T cell receptor beta chain is from a study of T cell changes during pregnancy in multiple sclerosis. Comments on this clone: In the same sample, other DNA sequences code for this CDR3.

Generated by immunoSEQ multiplex PCR, the TCRdb table keeps only in-frame clones and is missing some. The table has about 58,000 clones, 93% seen once. V was pared by 3 bases and J by 1 base, with 6 bases between. The CDR3 is 13 residues long. Germline V gene lookup returns CDR1 MDHEN and CDR2 SYDVKM. This chain joins TRBV28 and TRBJ1-1; a weak D match, TRBD1 (6 bases). The receptor was derived from a female donor with multiple sclerosis, enrolled in a pregnancy study. The sequences come from CD8+ T cells from peripheral blood mononuclear cells, collected in the second trimester of pregnancy. The CDR3 here is CASSLTGNTEAFF. The CDR3 DNA reads TGTGCCAGCAGTTTGACAGGGAACACTGAAGCTTTCTTT.